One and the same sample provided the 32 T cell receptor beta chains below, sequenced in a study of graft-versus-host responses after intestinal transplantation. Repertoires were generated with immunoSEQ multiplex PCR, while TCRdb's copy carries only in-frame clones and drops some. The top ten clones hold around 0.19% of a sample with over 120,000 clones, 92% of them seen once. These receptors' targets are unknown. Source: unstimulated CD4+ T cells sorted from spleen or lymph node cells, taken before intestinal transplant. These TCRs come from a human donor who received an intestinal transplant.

The CDR3 sequence: CASSFLQNTEAFF. CDR3 nucleotide sequence: TGTGCCAGCAGTTTTCTCCAGAACACTGAAGCTTTCTTT. The gene calls are TRBV28 and TRBJ1-1; D is undetermined. CDR3 length: 13 amino acids. V lost 3 bases and J lost 1, with 6 bases in between. Germline values: CDR1 MDHEN, CDR2 SYDVKM.

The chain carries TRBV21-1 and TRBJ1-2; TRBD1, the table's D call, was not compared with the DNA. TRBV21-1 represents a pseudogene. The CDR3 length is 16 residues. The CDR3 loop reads CASINPGQGARYGYTF. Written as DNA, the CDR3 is TGTGCCAGCATCAACCCGGGACAGGGGGCGAGATATGGCTACACCTTC.

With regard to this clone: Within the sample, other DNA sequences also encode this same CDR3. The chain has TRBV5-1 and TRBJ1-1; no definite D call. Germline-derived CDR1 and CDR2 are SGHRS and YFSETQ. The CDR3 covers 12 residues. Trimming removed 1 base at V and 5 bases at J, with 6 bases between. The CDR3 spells CASSLKGTEAFF. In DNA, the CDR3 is TGCGCCAGCAGCTTGAAAGGGACTGAAGCTTTCTTT.

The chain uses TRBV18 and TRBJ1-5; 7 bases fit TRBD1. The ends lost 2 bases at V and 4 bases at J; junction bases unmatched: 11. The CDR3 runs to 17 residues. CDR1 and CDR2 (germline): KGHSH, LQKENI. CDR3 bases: TGTGCCAGCTCACCAGGGTGGGGCAGGGGGTCGAATCAGCCCCAGCATTTT. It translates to CASSPGWGRGSNQPQHF.

CDR3 residues: CASSSLAGIQETQYF. The CDR3 DNA reads TGTGCCAGCAGCTCACTAGCGGGGATCCAAGAGACCCAGTACTTC. The chain carries TRBV7-2 and TRBJ2-5; 10 nucleotides agree with TRBD2. Germline CDR1 is SGHTA and CDR2 is FQGNSA. The CDR3 sequence is 15 residues long. With V trimmed by 4 bases and J by 1 base, 3 bases remained unmatched.

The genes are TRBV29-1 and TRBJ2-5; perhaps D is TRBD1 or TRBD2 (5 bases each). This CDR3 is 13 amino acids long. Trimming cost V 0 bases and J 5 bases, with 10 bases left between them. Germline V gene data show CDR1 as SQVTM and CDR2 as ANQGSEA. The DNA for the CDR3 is TGCAGCGTTGAAGATTTCGGGACCGAGACCCAGTACTTC. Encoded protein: CSVEDFGTETQYF.

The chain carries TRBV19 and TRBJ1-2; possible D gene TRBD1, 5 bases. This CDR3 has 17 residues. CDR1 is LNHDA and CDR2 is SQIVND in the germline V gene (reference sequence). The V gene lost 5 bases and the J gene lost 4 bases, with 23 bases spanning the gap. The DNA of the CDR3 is TGTGCCAGTAGTGCCCGGGGCAGTCCCACGAGGCTCTATGGCTACACCTTC. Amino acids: CASSARGSPTRLYGYTF.

CDR3 in amino acids: CASSLVTRYEQYF. The CDR3, as DNA: TGTGCCAGCAGCTTAGTGACCCGCTACGAGCAGTACTTC. This chain connects TRBV11-2 to TRBJ2-7; D is unresolved. CDR1 is SGHAT and CDR2 is FQNNGV in the germline V gene. Trimming removed 1 base at V and 3 bases at J, with 7 bases between. CDR3 length equals 13 residues.

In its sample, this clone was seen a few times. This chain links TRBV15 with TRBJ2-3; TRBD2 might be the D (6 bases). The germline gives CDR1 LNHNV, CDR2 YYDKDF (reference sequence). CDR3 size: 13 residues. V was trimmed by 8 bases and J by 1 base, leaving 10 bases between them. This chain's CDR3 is CATGRDRTDTQYF. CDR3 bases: TGTGCCACCGGGCGGGACCGCACAGATACGCAGTATTTT.

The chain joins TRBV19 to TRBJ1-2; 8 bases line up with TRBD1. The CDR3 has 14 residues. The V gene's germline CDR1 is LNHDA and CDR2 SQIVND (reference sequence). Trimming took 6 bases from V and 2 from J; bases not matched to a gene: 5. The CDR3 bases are TGTGCCAGTAGGGTAAGGACAGGGAACTATGGCTACACCTTC. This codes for CASRVRTGNYGYTF.

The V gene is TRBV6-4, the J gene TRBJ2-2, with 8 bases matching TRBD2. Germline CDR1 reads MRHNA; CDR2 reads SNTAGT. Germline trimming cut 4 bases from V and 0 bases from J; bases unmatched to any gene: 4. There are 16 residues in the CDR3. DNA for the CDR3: TGTGCCAGCAGTGGCCATAGCGGGGCGAACACCGGGGAGCTGTTTTTT. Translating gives CASSGHSGANTGELFF.

The CDR3 here is CASSPPGTKPWGTDTQYF. DNA of the CDR3: TGTGCCAGCAGTCCCCCCGGGACAAAGCCGTGGGGCACAGATACGCAGTATTTT. The chain recombines TRBV27 with TRBJ2-3, with D perhaps TRBD1 (6 bases). The CDR3 sequence is 18 residues long. Trimming shortened V by 5 bases and J by 1 base, and 22 bases separated the two germline ends. Germline CDR1 and CDR2: MNHEY and SMNVEV (reference sequence).

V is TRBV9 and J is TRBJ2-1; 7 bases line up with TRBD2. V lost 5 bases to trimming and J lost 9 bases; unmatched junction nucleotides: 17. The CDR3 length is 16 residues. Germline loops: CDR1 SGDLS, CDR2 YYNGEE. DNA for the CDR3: TGTGCCAGCAGTCTTGATCCAGCGGGACTTCTCGGTGAGCAGTTCTTC. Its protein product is CASSLDPAGLLGEQFF.

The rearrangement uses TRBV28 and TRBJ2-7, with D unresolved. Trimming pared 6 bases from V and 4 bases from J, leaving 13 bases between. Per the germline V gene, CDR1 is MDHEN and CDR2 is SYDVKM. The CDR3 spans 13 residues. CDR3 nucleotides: TGTGCCAGCAGCCCTCCTCGGGTTTACGAGCAGTACTTC. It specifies CASSPPRVYEQYF.

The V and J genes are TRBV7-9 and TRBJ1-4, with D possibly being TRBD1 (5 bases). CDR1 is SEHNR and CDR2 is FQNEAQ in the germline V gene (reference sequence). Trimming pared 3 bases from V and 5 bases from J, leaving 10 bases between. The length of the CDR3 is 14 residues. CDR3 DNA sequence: TGTGCCAGCAGCTTTTCAGGGTACAATGAAAAACTGTTTTTT. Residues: CASSFSGYNEKLFF.

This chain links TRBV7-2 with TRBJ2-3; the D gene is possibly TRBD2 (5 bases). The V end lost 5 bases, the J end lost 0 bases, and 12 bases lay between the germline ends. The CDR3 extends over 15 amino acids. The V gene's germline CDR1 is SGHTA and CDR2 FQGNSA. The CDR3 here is CASSILRGSTDTQYF. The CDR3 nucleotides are TGTGCCAGCAGCATCCTCCGGGGAAGCACAGATACGCAGTATTTT.

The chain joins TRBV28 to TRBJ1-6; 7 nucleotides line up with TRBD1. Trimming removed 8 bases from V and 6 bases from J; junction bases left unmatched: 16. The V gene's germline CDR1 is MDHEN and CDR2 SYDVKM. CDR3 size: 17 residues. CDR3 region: CASSFSTLQGGNSPLHF. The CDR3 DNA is TGTGCCAGCTCTTTTTCCACCCTCCAGGGGGGTAATTCACCCCTCCACTTT. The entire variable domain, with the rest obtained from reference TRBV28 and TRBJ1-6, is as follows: DVKVTQSSRYLVKRTGEKVFLECVQDMDHENMFWYRQDPGLGLRLIYFSYDVKMKEKGDIPEGYSVSREKKERFSLILESASTNQTSMYLCASSFSTLQGGNSPLHFGNGTRLTVT.

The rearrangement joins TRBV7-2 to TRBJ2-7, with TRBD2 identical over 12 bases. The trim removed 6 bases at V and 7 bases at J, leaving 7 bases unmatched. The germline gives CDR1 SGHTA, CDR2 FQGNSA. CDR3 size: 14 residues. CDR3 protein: CASRRTSGILEQYF. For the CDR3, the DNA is TGTGCCAGCAGGCGGACTAGCGGGATTCTAGAGCAGTACTTC.

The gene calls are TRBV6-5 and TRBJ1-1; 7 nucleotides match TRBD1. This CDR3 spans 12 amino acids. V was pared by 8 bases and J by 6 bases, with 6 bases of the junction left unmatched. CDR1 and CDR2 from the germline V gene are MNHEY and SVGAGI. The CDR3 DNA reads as TGTGCCAGCCTGTCGACAGGGCCTGAAGCTTTCTTT. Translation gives CASLSTGPEAFF.

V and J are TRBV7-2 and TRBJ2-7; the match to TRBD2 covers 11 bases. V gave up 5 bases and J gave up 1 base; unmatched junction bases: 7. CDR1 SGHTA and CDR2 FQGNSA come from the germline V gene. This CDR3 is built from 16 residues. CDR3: CASSRTGTSGSYEQYF. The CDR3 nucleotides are TGTGCCAGCAGCAGGACCGGGACTAGCGGTTCCTACGAGCAGTACTTC. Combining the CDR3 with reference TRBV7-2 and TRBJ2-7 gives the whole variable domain GAGVSQSPSNKVTEKGKDVELRCDPISGHTALYWYRQSLGQGLEFLIYFQGNSAPDKSGLPSDRFSAERTGGSVSTLTIQRTQQEDSAVYLCASSRTGTSGSYEQYFGPGTRLTVT.

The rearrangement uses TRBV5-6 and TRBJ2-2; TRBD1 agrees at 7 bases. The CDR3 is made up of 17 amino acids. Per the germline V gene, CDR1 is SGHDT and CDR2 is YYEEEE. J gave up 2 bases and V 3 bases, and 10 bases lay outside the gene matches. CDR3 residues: CASSWRRQGTNTGELFF. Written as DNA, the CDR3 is TGTGCCAGCAGCTGGAGAAGACAGGGAACAAACACCGGGGAGCTGTTTTTT. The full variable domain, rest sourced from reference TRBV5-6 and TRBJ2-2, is DAGVTQSPTHLIKTRGQQVTLRCSPKSGHDTVSWYQQALGQGPQFIFQYYEEEERQRGNFPDRFSGHQFPNYSSELNVNALLLGDSALYLCASSWRRQGTNTGELFFGEGSRLTVL.

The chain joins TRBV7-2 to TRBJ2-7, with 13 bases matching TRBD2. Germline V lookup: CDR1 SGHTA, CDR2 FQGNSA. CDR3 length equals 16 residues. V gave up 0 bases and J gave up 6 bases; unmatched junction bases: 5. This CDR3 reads CASSLALLAGGLEQYF. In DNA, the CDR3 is TGTGCCAGCAGCTTAGCGTTACTAGCGGGAGGGCTCGAGCAGTACTTC.

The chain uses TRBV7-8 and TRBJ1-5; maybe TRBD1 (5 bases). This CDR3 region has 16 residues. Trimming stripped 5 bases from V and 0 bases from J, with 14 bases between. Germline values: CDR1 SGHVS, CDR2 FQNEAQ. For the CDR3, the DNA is TGTGCCAGCAGCCCGGTGGAACAGGATAGCAATCAGCCCCAGCATTTT. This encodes CASSPVEQDSNQPQHF. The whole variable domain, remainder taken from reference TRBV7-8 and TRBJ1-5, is GAGVSQSPRYKVAKRGQDVALRCDPISGHVSLFWYQQALGQGPEFLTYFQNEAQLDKSGLPSDRFFAERPEGSVSTLKIQRTQQEDSAVYLCASSPVEQDSNQPQHFGDGTRLSIL.

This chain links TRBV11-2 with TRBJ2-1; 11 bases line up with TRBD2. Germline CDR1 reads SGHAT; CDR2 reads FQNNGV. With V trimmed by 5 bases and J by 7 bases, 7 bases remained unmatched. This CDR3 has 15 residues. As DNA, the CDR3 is TGTGCCAGCAGCGCGCGACTAGCGGGATTGAATGAGCAGTTCTTC. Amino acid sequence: CASSARLAGLNEQFF.

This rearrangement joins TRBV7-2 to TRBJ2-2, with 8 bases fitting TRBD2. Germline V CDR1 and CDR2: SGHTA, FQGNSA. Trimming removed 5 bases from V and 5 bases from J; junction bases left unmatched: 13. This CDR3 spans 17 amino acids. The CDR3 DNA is TGTGCCAGCAGCGCGAGGCCCTGGGCTAGCGGGACCGGGGAGCTGTTTTTT. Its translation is CASSARPWASGTGELFF.

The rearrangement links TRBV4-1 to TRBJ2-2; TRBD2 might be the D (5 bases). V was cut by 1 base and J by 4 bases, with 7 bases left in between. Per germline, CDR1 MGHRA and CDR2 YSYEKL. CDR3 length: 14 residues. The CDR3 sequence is CASSQVSATGELFF. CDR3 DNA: TGCGCCAGCAGCCAAGTTAGCGCCACCGGGGAGCTGTTTTTT.

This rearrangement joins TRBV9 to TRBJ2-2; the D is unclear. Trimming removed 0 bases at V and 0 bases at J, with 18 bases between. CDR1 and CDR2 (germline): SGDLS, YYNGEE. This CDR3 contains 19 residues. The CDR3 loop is CASSVASRSRPANTGELFF. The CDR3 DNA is TGTGCCAGCAGCGTAGCGAGTAGGAGCCGGCCAGCGAACACCGGGGAGCTGTTTTTT.

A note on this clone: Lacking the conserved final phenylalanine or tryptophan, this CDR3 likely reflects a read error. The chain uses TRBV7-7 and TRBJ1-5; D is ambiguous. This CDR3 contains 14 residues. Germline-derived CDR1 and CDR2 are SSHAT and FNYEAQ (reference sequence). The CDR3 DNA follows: TGTGCTAGCAGCTTACGGCGTAAGCATCAGCCCCAGCATCTT. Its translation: CASSLRRKHQPQHL.

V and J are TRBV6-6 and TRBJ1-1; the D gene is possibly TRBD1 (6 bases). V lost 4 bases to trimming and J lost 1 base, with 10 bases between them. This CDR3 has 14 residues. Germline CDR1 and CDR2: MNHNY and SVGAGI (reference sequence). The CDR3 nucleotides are TGTGCCAGCAGTTTGGCAGGGGCGAACACTGAAGCTTTCTTT. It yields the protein CASSLAGANTEAFF.

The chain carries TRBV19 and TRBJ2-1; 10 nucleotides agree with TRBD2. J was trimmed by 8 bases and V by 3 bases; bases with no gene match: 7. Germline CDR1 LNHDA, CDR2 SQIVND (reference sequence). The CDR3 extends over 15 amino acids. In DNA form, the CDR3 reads TGTGCCAGTAGTATTGAGGCTAGCGGGAGCGATGAGCAGTTCTTC. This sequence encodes CASSIEASGSDEQFF. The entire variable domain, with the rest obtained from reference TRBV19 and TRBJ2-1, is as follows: DGGITQSPKYLFRKEGQNVTLSCEQNLNHDAMYWYRQDPGQGLRLIYYSQIVNDFQKGDIAEGYSVSREKKESFPLTVTSAQKNPTAFYLCASSIEASGSDEQFFGPGTRLTVL.

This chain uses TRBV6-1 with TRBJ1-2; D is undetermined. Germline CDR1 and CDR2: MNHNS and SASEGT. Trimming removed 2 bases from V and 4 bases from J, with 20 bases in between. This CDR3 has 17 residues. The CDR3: CASSEMSYNLPSYGYTF. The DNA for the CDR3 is TGTGCCAGCAGTGAAATGAGTTACAACCTCCCTTCCTATGGCTACACCTTC.

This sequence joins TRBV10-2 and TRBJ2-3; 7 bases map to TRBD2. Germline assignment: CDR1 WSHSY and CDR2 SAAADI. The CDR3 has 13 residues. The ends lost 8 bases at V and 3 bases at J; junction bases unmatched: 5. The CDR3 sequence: CASRLGGTDTQYF. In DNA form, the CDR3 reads TGCGCCAGCCGACTCGGGGGGACAGATACGCAGTATTTT.